One and the same sample provided the 13 T cell receptor beta chains below, sequenced in a study of T cell responses to AZD1222 COVID-19 vaccine. Sequenced by immunoSEQ multiplex PCR; TCRdb stores in-frame clones only, minus some. The data contain approximately 100,000 clones, roughly nine tenths of them singletons. The sample here was peripheral blood, taken on day 0 of MenACWY control vaccination. The receptors were sampled from an adult in good health.

The V and J genes are TRBV11-2 and TRBJ1-6; the D is unclear. The V gene lost 5 bases and the J gene lost 6 bases, with 17 bases spanning the gap. Germline assignment: CDR1 SGHAT and CDR2 FQNNGV. The CDR3 is 16 amino acids. The CDR3 DNA follows: TGTGCCAGCAGCCAGAACAGCTGGGTCGGTAATTCACCCCTCCACTTT. Encoded protein: CASSQNSWVGNSPLHF.

V gene TRBV27 combines with J gene TRBJ1-1, with D perhaps TRBD1 (6 bases). Germline CDR1 is MNHEY and CDR2 is SMNVEV (reference sequence). Trimming cost V 6 bases and J 0 bases, with 11 bases left between them. There are 14 residues in the CDR3. Here the CDR3 reads CASSTGHMNTEAFF. CDR3 in DNA: TGTGCCAGCAGCACGGGACACATGAACACTGAAGCTTTCTTT.

The chain has TRBV30 and TRBJ2-7; the D is unclear. The CDR3 sequence is 14 residues long. Germline CDR1 is GTSNPN and CDR2 is SVGIG (reference sequence). The V and J ends lost 0 bases and 1 base respectively, with 10 bases between them. The chain's CDR3 is CAWSVPGGSYEQYF. CDR3 DNA: TGTGCCTGGAGTGTACCGGGTGGATCCTACGAGCAGTACTTC.

The chain employs TRBV10-3 and TRBJ1-2, with D maybe TRBD1 (6 bases). CDR3 size: 14 residues. Per the germline V gene, CDR1 is ENHRY and CDR2 is SYGVKD. The ends were cut back, 4 bases at V and 8 bases at J, with 17 bases in the middle. The CDR3 is CAISVGQGNGGYTF. The CDR3 bases are TGTGCCATCAGTGTGGGGCAGGGGAACGGAGGCTACACCTTC.

The table lists this clone with a count of one. The chain links TRBV6-2 or TRBV6-3 to TRBJ2-7; D is unclear. The CDR3 sequence is 11 residues long. Trimming removed 5 bases from V and 2 bases from J, with 4 bases in between. CDR1 is MNHEY and CDR2 is SVGEGT in the germline V gene. The CDR3, as DNA: TGTGCCAGCAGTACCACCTACGAGCAGTACTTC. This translates into CASSTTYEQYF.

This chain uses TRBV28 with TRBJ2-3; no definite D call. The CDR3 loop spans 14 amino acids. Germline loops: CDR1 MDHEN, CDR2 SYDVKM. The V end lost 6 bases, the J end lost 2 bases, and 12 bases lay between the germline ends. The CDR3 region is CASSPTLATDTQYF. The CDR3 coding sequence is TGTGCCAGCAGCCCGACCTTGGCCACAGATACGCAGTATTTT. Looking up the rest from reference TRBV28 and TRBJ2-3 gives the full variable domain: DVKVTQSSRYLVKRTGEKVFLECVQDMDHENMFWYRQDPGLGLRLIYFSYDVKMKEKGDIPEGYSVSREKKERFSLILESASTNQTSMYLCASSPTLATDTQYFGPGTRLTVL.

The chain combines TRBV29-1 with TRBJ1-3; D is uncertain. The germline V gene encodes CDR1 SQVTM and CDR2 ANQGSEA. The CDR3 extends over 11 amino acids. Trimming removed 6 bases from V and 0 bases from J, with 3 bases in between. CDR3 in amino acids: CSVHSGNTIYF. The CDR3 DNA is TGCAGCGTACACTCTGGAAACACCATATATTTT.

The chain carries TRBV7-2 and TRBJ1-2; D is perhaps TRBD1 (6 bases). Trimming shortened V by 1 base and J by 3 bases, and 9 bases separated the two germline ends. Germline V gives CDR1 SGHTA, CDR2 FQGNSA. The CDR3 spans 14 residues. As DNA, the CDR3 is TGTGCCAGCAGCTTAGGACAGGCCTACTATGGCTACACCTTC. This translates into CASSLGQAYYGYTF.

The chain links TRBV19 to TRBJ2-5; 9 bases are shared with TRBD1. Germline-derived CDR1 and CDR2 are LNHDA and SQIVND (reference sequence). Trimming cost V 3 bases and J 4 bases; bases outside gene matches: 12. The CDR3 runs to 17 residues. DNA for the CDR3: TGTGCCAGTAGTATCGTGTTCCCCCCGGACAGGGGAGAGACCCAGTACTTC. It yields the protein CASSIVFPPDRGETQYF.

This CDR3 reads CASSVYRGNTEAFF. In nucleotides, the CDR3 is TGTGCCAGCAGCGTCTACAGGGGGAACACTGAAGCTTTCTTT. This sequence joins TRBV5-8 and TRBJ1-1; 7 nucleotides align to TRBD1. The CDR3 loop spans 14 amino acids. Germline assignment: CDR1 SGHTS and CDR2 YDEGEE. The junction had 4 bases not matched to a gene; V was cut back by 4 bases and J by 1 base.

The chain links TRBV12-3 or TRBV12-4 to TRBJ1-2; 10 bases fit TRBD1. The CDR3 spans 12 residues. V shed 6 bases and J 13 bases; nucleotides not matched to a gene: 8. The CDR3 region is CASSSSTGGLTF. CDR3 coding DNA: TGTGCCAGCAGCTCCTCGACAGGGGGCCTCACCTTC.

This clone came up once. V gene TRBV7-9 combines with J gene TRBJ1-2, with 7 bases identical to TRBD1. CDR1 is SEHNR and CDR2 is FQNEAQ in the germline V gene (reference sequence). Unmatched junction bases numbered 3, after V lost 0 bases and J lost 5 bases. CDR3 length equals 14 residues. CDR3 in DNA: TGTGCCAGCAGCTTAGCACAGGGGAATTATGGCTACACCTTC. Encoded protein: CASSLAQGNYGYTF.

The V gene is TRBV6-5, the J gene TRBJ2-1; tentative D call: TRBD2 (7 bases). Germline CDR1 MNHEY, CDR2 SVGAGI. This CDR3 contains 16 residues. V was clipped by 2 bases and J by 2 bases, with 13 bases between them. CDR3 nucleotides: TGTGCCAGCAGTTACCGGGGGGCCTCCACCTACAATGAGCAGTTCTTC. Its protein is CASSYRGASTYNEQFF.